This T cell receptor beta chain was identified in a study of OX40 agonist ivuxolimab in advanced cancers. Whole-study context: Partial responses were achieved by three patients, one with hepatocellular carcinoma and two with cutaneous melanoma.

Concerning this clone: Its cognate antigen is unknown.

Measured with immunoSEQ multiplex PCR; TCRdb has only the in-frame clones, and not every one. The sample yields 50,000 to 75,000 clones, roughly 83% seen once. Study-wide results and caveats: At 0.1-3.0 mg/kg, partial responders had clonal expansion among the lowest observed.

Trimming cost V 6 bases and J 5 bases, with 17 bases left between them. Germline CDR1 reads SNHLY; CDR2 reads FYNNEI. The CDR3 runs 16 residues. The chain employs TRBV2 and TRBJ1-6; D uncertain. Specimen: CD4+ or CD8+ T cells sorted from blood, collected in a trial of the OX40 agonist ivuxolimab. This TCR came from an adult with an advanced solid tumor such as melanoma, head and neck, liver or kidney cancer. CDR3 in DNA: TGTGCCAGCAGGCCTGTGGCGCTGACCAATAATTCACCCCTCCACTTT. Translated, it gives CASRPVALTNNSPLHF.